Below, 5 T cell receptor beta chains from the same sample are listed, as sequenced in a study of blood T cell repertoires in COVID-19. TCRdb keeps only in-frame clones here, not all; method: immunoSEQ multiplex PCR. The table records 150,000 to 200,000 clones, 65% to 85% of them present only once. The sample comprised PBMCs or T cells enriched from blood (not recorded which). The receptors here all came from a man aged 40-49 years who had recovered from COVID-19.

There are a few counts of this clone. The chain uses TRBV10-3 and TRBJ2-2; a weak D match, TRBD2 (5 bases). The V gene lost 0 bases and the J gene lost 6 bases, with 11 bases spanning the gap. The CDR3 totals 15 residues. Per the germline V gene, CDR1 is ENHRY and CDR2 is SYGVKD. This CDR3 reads CAISESAGRAGELFF. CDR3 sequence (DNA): TGTGCCATCAGTGAGTCTGCGGGTCGGGCCGGGGAGCTGTTTTTT.

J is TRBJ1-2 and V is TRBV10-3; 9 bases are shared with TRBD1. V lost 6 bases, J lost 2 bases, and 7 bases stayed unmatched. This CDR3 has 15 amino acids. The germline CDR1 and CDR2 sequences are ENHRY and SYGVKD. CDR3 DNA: TGTGCCATCAGGGGGACAGGGAGGGGCAACTATGGCTACACCTTC. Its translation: CAIRGTGRGNYGYTF.

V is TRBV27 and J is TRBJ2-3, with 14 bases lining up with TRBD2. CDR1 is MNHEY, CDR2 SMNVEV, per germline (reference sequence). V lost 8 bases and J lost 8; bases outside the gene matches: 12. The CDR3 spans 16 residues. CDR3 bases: TGTGCCAGCCGGTATCCGACTAGCGGGGGGGAGGGTACGCAGTATTTT. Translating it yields CASRYPTSGGEGTQYF.

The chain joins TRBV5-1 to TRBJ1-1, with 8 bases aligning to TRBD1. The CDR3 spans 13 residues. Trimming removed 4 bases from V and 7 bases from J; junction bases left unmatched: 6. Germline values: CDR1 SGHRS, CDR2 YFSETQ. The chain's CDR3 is CASSAGTGGEAFF. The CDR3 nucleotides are TGCGCCAGCAGCGCCGGGACAGGCGGTGAAGCTTTCTTT.

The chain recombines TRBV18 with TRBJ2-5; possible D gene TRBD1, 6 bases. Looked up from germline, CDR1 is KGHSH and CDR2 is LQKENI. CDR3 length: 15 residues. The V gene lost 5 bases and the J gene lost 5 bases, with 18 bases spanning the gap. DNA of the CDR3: TGTGCCAGCTCAGTACAGGGTCCGGGCGTCGAGACCCAGTACTTC. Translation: CASSVQGPGVETQYF.